The 9 T cell receptor beta chains below all came from one sample that was sequenced in a study of early T cells in non-severe SARS-CoV-2 infection. TCRdb called the 5' RACE reads again in MiXCR, with one record for every CDR3 protein. The table includes tens of thousands of distinct CDR3 sequences, 14% detected once. Sequences were obtained from whole blood. These receptor sequences come from an adult who was a healthcare worker with PCR-confirmed SARS-CoV-2 infection or an uninfected control (not recorded which).

In its sample, this clonotype was seen many times. The chain links TRBV29-1 to TRBJ2-2; perhaps TRBD2 as D (7 bases). The germline V gene encodes CDR1 SQVTM and CDR2 ANQGSEA. This CDR3 is built from 15 residues. V was cut by 1 base and J by 6 bases, with 15 bases left in between. In DNA form, the CDR3 reads TGCAGCGTTGAAGTCACGGGGGGCGGTGCCGGGGAGCTGTTTTTT. This gives the protein CSVEVTGGGAGELFF.

The table lists this clonotype with a few counts. The chain carries TRBV6-5 and TRBJ2-1; D could derive from TRBD1 or TRBD2 (5 bases each). Germline CDR1 is MNHEY and CDR2 is SVGAGI. CDR3 length equals 16 residues. Deletions cut 6 bases from V and 0 bases from J, with 15 bases between. The chain's CDR3 is CASSEEAGSSYNEQFF. The CDR3 DNA sequence: TGTGCCAGCAGCGAGGAGGCAGGGAGCTCCTACAATGAGCAGTTCTTC.

The chain uses TRBV29-1 and TRBJ2-5, with 9 bases matching TRBD2. V dropped 6 bases and J dropped 2; count of bases not matched to a gene: 7. Germline CDR1 SQVTM, CDR2 ANQGSEA. This CDR3 is 14 amino acids long. In nucleotides, the CDR3 is TGCAGCGTGAGACTAGCGGACAAACAAGAGACCCAGTACTTC. This encodes CSVRLADKQETQYF.

CDR3 sequence: CASSWDRGSDTEAFF. CDR3 bases: TGTGCCAGCAGCTGGGACAGGGGGTCGGACACTGAAGCTTTCTTT. This chain links TRBV28 with TRBJ1-1; the match to TRBD1 covers 11 bases. V gave up 6 bases and J gave up 3 bases; unmatched junction bases: 6. The CDR3 is 15 amino acids. CDR1 and CDR2 from the germline V gene are MDHEN and SYDVKM.

This clonotype appeared many times. The chain couples TRBV10-3 to TRBJ2-7; tentatively, D is TRBD1 (6 bases). Germline V CDR1 and CDR2: ENHRY, SYGVKD. There are 12 residues in the CDR3. Deletions cut 6 bases from V and 5 bases from J, with 11 bases between. Written as DNA, the CDR3 is TGTGCCATCAGCCTCAACAGGGACGAGCAGTACTTC. Translation gives CAISLNRDEQYF.

By frequency in the sample, this clonotype is medium-sized. This sequence joins TRBV9 and TRBJ2-5, with D perhaps assigned TRBD1 or TRBD2 (5 bases each). This CDR3 contains 17 residues. Trimming cost V 0 bases and J 2 bases, with 17 bases left between them. From germline, CDR1 is SGDLS and CDR2 YYNGEE. The CDR3 loop reads CASSVGGESSLQETQYF. Written as DNA, the CDR3 is TGTGCCAGCAGCGTAGGAGGGGAATCTAGCCTTCAAGAGACCCAGTACTTC.

This clonotype was recorded a few times. V and J are TRBV5-1 and TRBJ2-2; D is unresolved. The germline V and J ends were trimmed by 0 bases and 9 bases, with 9 bases remaining between them. The CDR3 contains 13 residues. Germline CDR1 and CDR2: SGHRS and YFSETQ. As DNA, the CDR3 is TGCGCCAGCAGCTTGGAGGGTTCCCGGGAGCTGTTTTTT. It yields the protein CASSLEGSRELFF.

This clonotype was detected a few times. The rearrangement joins TRBV10-3 to TRBJ2-7, with 7 bases fitting TRBD2. Looked up from germline, CDR1 is ENHRY and CDR2 is SYGVKD. The trim removed 7 bases at V and 0 bases at J, leaving 9 bases unmatched. The CDR3 runs to 15 residues. CDR3 DNA sequence: TGTGCCATCAATCTTGGCGGGGGAAGCTCCTACGAGCAGTACTTC. This encodes CAINLGGGSSYEQYF.

This clonotype was counted at least ten times. This rearrangement joins TRBV11-2 to TRBJ2-1; possibly TRBD1 or TRBD2 for D (6 bases each). Trimming pared 4 bases from V and 9 bases from J, leaving 16 bases between. From germline, CDR1 is SGHAT and CDR2 FQNNGV. The CDR3 sequence is 14 residues long. The CDR3 sequence: CASSSEGGTVEQFF. In nucleotides, the CDR3 is TGTGCCAGCAGCTCCGAAGGGGGGACGGTTGAGCAGTTCTTC.